What follows are 2 T cell receptor beta chains derived from one specimen sequenced in a study of T-cell memory formation after mild COVID-19. MiXCR was run by TCRdb on the 5' RACE reads, yielding one entry per CDR3 protein. The sample carries under 350,000 distinct CDR3 sequences, around 15% recorded once. The specimen was PBMCs or a T cell subset sorted from them (not recorded which). These receptors came from a young man who had mild COVID-19 (a few samples of this study predate the infection). Cell type and time point are not known.

CDR3 in amino acids: CASRQGADNSPLHF. In nucleotides, the CDR3 is TGTGCCAGCAGACAGGGGGCGGATAATTCACCCCTCCACTTT. The V call is TRBV6-4, the J call TRBJ1-6; 9 bases map to TRBD1. Looked up from germline, CDR1 is MRHNA and CDR2 is SNTAGT. J was trimmed by 5 bases and V by 6 bases; bases with no gene match: 2. The CDR3 is made up of 14 amino acids.

This clonotype was detected ten times or more. The rearrangement uses TRBV5-1 and TRBJ2-1, with no clear D. The germline V and J ends were trimmed by 0 bases and 0 bases, with 7 bases remaining between them. The CDR3 contains 15 residues. Germline assignment: CDR1 SGHRS and CDR2 YFSETQ. CDR3 sequence: CASSLAASSYNEQFF. The CDR3 nucleotides read TGCGCCAGCAGCTTGGCGGCTTCCTCCTACAATGAGCAGTTCTTC.